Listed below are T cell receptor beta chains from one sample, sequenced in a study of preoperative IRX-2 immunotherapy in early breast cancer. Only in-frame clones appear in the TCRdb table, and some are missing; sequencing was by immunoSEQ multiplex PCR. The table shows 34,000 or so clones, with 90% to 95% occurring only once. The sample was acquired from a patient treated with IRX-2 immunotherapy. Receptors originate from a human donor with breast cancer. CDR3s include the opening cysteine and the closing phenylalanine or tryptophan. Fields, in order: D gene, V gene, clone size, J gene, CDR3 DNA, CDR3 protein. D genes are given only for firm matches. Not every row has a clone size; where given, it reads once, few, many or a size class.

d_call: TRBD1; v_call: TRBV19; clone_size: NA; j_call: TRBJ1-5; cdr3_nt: TGTGCCAGTAGTAGGACAGGAGATAGCAATCAGCCCCAGCATTTT; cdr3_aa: CASSRTGDSNQPQHF
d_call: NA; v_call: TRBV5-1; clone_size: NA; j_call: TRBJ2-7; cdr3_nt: TGCGCCAGCAGTCGGGCAGACTCCTACGAGCAGTACTTC; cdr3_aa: CASSRADSYEQYF
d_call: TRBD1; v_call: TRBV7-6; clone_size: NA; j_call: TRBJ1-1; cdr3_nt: TGTGCCAGCAGCCCCCGGAGCAGGACAGGCAACACTGAAGCTTTCTTT; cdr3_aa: CASSPRSRTGNTEAFF
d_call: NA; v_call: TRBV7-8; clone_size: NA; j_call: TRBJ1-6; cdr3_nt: TGTGCCAGCAGCTTAGCGCCGGAGGGGCGTCGGAATTCACCCCTCCACTTT; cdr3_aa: CASSLAPEGRRNSPLHF
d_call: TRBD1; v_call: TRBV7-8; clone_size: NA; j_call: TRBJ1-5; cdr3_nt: TGTGCCAGCAGCTTCAGGGGGCAACAGCCCCAGCATTTT; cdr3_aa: CASSFRGQQPQHF
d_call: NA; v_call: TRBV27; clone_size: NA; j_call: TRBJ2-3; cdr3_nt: TGTGCCAGCAGTTTAGCCAACTTTGATACGCAGTATTTT; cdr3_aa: CASSLANFDTQYF
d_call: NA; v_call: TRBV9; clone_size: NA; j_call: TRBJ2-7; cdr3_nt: TGTGCCAGCTCCGAGCCTTCCTACGAGCAGTACTTC; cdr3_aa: CASSEPSYEQYF
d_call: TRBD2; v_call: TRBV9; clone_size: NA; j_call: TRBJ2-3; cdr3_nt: TGTGCCAGCAGCGTGGGGGGGAGGACAGATACGCAGTATTTT; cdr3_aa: CASSVGGRTDTQYF
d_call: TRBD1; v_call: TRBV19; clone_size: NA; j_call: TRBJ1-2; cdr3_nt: TGTGCCAGTAGTATAGAAGGGACAGGGGTTGCTGGCTACACCTTC; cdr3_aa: CASSIEGTGVAGYTF
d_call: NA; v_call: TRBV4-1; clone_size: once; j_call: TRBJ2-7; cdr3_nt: TGCGCCAGCAGCCAATCTGTAATTCGGGGCTACGAGCAGTACTTC; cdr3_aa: CASSQSVIRGYEQYF
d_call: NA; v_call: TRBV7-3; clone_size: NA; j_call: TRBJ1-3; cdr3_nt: TGTGCCAGCAGCTTATTGACTGGAAACACCATATATTTT; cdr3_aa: CASSLLTGNTIYF
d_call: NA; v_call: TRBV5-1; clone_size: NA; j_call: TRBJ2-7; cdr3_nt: TGCGCCAGCAGCTTGTGGTCAGGACAAACCTACGAGCAGTACTTC; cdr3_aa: CASSLWSGQTYEQYF
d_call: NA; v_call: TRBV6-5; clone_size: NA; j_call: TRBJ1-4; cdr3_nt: TGTGCCAGCAGTCGAGACAGGAGGGATGGTGAAAAACTGTTTTTT; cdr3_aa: CASSRDRRDGEKLFF
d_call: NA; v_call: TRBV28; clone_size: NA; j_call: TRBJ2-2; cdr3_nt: TGTGCCAGCACCGAAGGGGGGATCGGGGAGCTGTTTTTT; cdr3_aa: CASTEGGIGELFF
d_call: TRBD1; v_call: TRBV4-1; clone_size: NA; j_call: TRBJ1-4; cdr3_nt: TGCGCCAGCAGCCAGGGGACAGGGGGCTCTGAAAAACTGTTTTTT; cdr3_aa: CASSQGTGGSEKLFF
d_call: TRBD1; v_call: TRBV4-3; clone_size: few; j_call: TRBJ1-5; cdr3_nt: TGCGCCAGCAGCCAATCTACAGGGGAGGCTTATCAGCCCCAGCATTTT; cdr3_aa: CASSQSTGEAYQPQHF
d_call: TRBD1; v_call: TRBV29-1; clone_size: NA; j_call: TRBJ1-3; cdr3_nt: TGCAGCGTGTCAGACAGGGCGTCTGGAAACACCATATATTTT; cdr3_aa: CSVSDRASGNTIYF
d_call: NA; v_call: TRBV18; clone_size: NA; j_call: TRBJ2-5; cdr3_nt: TGTGCCAGCTCACCTTATACCCGGGACCAAGAGACCCAGTACTTC; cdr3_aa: CASSPYTRDQETQYF
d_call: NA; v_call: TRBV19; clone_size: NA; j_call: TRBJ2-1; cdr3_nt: TGTGCCAGTAGTAAAGGGGGTTCTAGCGTAAGCTCCTACAATGAGCAGTTCTTC; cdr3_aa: CASSKGGSSVSSYNEQFF
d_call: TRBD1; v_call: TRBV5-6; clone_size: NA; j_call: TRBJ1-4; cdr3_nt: TGTGCCAGCAGAGGGAGGGGGCGCCAGGAAAAACTGTTTTTT; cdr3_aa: CASRGRGRQEKLFF
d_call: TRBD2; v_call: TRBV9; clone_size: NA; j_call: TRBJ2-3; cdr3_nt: TGTGCCAGCACGCCTAGCGGGGGAGCCTATACGCAGTATTTT; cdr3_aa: CASTPSGGAYTQYF
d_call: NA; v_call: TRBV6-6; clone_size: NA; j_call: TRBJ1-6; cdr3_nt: TGTGCCAGCAGAGGGAGCTCCTATAATTCACCCCTCCACTTT; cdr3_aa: CASRGSSYNSPLHF
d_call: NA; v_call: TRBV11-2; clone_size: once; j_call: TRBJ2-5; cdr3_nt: TGTGCCAGCAGCTTTCAGGTTCTAGGCCCCCGGGCCCAGTACTTC; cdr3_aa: CASSFQVLGPRAQYF
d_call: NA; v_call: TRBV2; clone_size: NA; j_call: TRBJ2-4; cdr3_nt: TGTGCCAGCATGTCAGGCGCATTAGCCAAAAACATTCAGTACTTC; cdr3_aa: CASMSGALAKNIQYF
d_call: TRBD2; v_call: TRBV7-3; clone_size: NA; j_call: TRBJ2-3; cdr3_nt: TGTGCCAGCAGCACAACGCGGGGGGATACAGCAGATACGCAGTATTTT; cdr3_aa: CASSTTRGDTADTQYF
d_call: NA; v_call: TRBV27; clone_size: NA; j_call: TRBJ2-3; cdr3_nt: TGTGCCAGCAGTTTGCGTCGGGGGGCTGGGACAGATACGCAGTATTTT; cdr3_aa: CASSLRRGAGTDTQYF
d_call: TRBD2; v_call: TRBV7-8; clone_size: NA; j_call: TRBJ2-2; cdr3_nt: TGTGCCAGCAGCTCCCTTAGCGGGACTAACACCGGGGAGCTGTTTTTT; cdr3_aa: CASSSLSGTNTGELFF
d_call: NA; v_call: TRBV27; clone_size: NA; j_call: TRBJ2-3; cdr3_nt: TGTGCCAGCACCAGCCTCGGGGGGCAGATAGATACGCAGTATTTT; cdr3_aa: CASTSLGGQIDTQYF
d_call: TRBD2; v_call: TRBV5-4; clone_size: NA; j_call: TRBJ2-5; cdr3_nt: TGTGCCAGCAGCTTGGGACTAGCGGGGGGGAAAGAGACCCAGTACTTC; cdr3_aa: CASSLGLAGGKETQYF
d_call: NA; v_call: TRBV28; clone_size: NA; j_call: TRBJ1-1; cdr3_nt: TGTGCCAGCAGTTTGCCACTGGGAGGCGCTGAAGCTTTCTTT; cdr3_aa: CASSLPLGGAEAFF
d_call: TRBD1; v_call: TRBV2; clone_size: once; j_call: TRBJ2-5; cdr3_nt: TGTGCCAGCACTCACTACGGGACAGGGGCACTTCAAGAGACCCAGTACTTC; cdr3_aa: CASTHYGTGALQETQYF
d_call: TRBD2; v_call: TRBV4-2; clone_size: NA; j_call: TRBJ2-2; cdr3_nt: TGTGCCAGCAGCCAGGGACTAGCGGACAACACCGGGGAGCTGTTTTTT; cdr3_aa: CASSQGLADNTGELFF
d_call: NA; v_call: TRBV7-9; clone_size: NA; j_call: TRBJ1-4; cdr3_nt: TGTGCCAGCAGACCCGGTGGCGGGTGGGGATCTGAAAAACTGTTTTTT; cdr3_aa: CASRPGGGWGSEKLFF
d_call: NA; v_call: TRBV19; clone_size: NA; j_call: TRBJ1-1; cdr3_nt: TGTGCCAGTAGTATAGGGGGAGGAGGGGACACTGAAGCTTTCTTT; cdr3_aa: CASSIGGGGDTEAFF
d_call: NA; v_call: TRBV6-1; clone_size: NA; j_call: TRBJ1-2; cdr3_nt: TGTGCCAGCAGTGAAGCGGTCAATCCGAGCTATGGCTACACCTTC; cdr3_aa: CASSEAVNPSYGYTF
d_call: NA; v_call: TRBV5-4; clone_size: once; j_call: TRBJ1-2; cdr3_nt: TGTGCCAGCAGCGTGGCGGTGTCGGCGGCTGGCTACACCTTC; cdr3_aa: CASSVAVSAAGYTF
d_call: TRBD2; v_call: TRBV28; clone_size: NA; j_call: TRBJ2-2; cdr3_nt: TGTGCCAGCAGTTTTTTGATTGCCATTAGCGGGAGGGCCGGCGGGGAGCTGTTTTTT; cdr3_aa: CASSFLIAISGRAGGELFF
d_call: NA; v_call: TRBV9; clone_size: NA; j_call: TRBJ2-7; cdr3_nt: TGTGCCAGCAGCCCTTCTGGAGGACCCTACGAGCAGTACTTC; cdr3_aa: CASSPSGGPYEQYF
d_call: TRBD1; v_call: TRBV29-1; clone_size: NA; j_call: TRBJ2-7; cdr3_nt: TGCAGCATACCCGGACAGGGCGACTACGAGCAGTACTTC; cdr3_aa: CSIPGQGDYEQYF
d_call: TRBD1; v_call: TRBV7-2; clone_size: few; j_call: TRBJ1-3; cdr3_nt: TGTGCCAGCAGCCCCACAGGGGACACCATATATTTT; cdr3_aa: CASSPTGDTIYF
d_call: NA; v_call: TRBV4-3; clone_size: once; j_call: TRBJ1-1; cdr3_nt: TGCGCCAGCAGCCAAGATCATGCGGATTCCACTGAAGCTTTCTTT; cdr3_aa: CASSQDHADSTEAFF
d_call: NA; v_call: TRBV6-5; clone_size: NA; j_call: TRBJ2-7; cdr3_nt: TGTGCCAGCACCGGTGTATACGAGCAGTACTTC; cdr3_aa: CASTGVYEQYF
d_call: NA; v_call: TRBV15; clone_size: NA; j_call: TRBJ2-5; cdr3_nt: TGTGCCACCAGCAGAGACATCCAAGAGACCCAGTACTTC; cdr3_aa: CATSRDIQETQYF
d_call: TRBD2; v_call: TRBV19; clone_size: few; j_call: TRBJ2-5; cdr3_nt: TGTGCCAGTAGTGGGATGACTAGCGGTGAAGAGACCCAGTACTTC; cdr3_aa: CASSGMTSGEETQYF
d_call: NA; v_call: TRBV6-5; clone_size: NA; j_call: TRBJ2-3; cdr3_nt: TGTGCCAGCAGTTACGGGACAGATACGCAGTATTTT; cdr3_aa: CASSYGTDTQYF
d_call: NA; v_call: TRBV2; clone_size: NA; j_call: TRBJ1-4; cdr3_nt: TGTGCCAGCAGTGGCCTAGGAAATGAAAAACTGTTTTTT; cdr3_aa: CASSGLGNEKLFF
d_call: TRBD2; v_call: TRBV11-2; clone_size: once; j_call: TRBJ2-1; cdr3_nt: TGTGCCAGCAGCTCACCCCGAGGCGGGGGGCCATACAATGAGCAGTTCTTC; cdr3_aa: CASSSPRGGGPYNEQFF
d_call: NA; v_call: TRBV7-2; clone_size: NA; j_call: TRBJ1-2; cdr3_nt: TGTGCCAGCAGCCCGCTAGACAGCTATGGCTACACCTTC; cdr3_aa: CASSPLDSYGYTF
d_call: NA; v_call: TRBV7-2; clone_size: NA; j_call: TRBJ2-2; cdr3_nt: TGTGCCAGCAGCTCCCGGGGAGACTCCAACACCGGGGAGCTGTTTTTT; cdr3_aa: CASSSRGDSNTGELFF
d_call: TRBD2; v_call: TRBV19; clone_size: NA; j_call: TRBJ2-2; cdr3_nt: TGTGCCAGTAGTACCAGGATTACTAGCGCACTCACCGGGGAGCTGTTTTTT; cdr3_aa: CASSTRITSALTGELFF
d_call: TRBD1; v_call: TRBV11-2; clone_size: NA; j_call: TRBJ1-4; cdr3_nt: TGTGCCAGCAGCGGGATCCCGGGACAGGGGGGTAATGAAAAACTGTTTTTT; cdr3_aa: CASSGIPGQGGNEKLFF
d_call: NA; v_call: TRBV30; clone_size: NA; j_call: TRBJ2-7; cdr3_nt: TGTGCCTGCTCCAGGTCCAAAGTTATTATTTACGAGCAGTACTTC; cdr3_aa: CACSRSKVIIYEQYF
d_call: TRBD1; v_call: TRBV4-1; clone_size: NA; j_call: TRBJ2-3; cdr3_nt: TGCGCCAGCAGCCAAGACGCCTGGGACAGGAGCACAGATACGCAGTATTTT; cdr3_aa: CASSQDAWDRSTDTQYF
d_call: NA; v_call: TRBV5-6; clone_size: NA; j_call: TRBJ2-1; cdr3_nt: TGTGCCAGCAGCTTTCGGGGGCCCTACAATGAGCAGTTCTTC; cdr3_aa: CASSFRGPYNEQFF
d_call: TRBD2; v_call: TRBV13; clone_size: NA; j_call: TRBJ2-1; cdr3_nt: TGTGCCAGCAGGTACCAGGGACTAGCGGGGGGGCTCTACAATGAGCAGTTCTTC; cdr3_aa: CASRYQGLAGGLYNEQFF
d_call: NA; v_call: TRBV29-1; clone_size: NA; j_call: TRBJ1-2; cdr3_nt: TGCAGCGTTGAAGACAGGTACTATGGCTACACCTTC; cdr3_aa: CSVEDRYYGYTF
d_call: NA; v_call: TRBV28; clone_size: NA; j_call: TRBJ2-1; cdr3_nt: TGTGCCAGCCGAGCGGAGGCGAGCTCCTACAATGAGCAGTTCTTC; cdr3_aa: CASRAEASSYNEQFF
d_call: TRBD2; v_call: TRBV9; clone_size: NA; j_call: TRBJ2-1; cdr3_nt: TGTGCCAGCAGTACAGCGGGAGCGCTGAACGAGCAGTTCTTC; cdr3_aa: CASSTAGALNEQFF
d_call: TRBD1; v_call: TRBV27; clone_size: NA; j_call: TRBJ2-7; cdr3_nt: TGTGCCAGCAGTTTACCCGGGACAGGCTCCTACGAGCAGTACTTC; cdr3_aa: CASSLPGTGSYEQYF
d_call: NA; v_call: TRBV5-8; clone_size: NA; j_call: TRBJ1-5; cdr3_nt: TGTGCCAGCAGTTCCCGGAGGGGGGGGGCGCCCCAGCATTTT; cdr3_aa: CASSSRRGGAPQHF